This T cell receptor (beta chain) derives from a study of T cell responses to AZD1222 COVID-19 vaccine. Study-level points and caveats: Clonal diversity may have been underestimated in mostly white British donors. Repertoires were obtained only post-peak T cell response. Baseline seropositivity characterized only a handful of AZD1222 recipients. Regions 160-218 and 743-854 held dominance among vaccine-associated CD4 TCRs, which spanned spike.

A word on this clone: What it recognizes is unknown.

The CDR3 is made up of 14 amino acids. V lost 2 bases and J lost 4, with 12 bases in between. In germline, CDR1 is LGHNA, CDR2 YNFKEQ. The repertoire was sequenced with immunoSEQ multiplex PCR; TCRdb's copy has only in-frame clones and lacks some. The sample carries 100,000 to 150,000 clones, just over 90% recorded once. The rearrangement uses TRBV4-2 and TRBJ2-7; D not resolved. The TCR comes from an adult in good health. Sample: peripheral blood, taken on day 0 of AZD1222 vaccination. CDR3 sequence reads: CASSQTQLIYEQYF. The DNA of the CDR3 is TGTGCCAGCAGCCAAACGCAGCTGATATACGAGCAGTACTTC.